The 24 T cell receptor beta chains below all came from one sample that was sequenced in a study of blood T cell repertoires in COVID-19. This table comes from immunoSEQ multiplex PCR, and its TCRdb copy is limited to in-frame clones, with some not included. The data contain about 70,000 clones, approximately 83% of them seen just once; the ten biggest clones take up around 10%. Sequencing was performed on peripheral blood. These TCRs come from a human donor in a cohort sampled during active COVID-19.

J is TRBJ1-2 and V is TRBV9; TRBD1 matches at 7 bases. Trimming cost V 4 bases and J 9 bases; bases outside gene matches: 12. This CDR3 spans 14 amino acids. Germline assignment: CDR1 SGDLS and CDR2 YYNGEE. This chain's CDR3 is CASSQPSTGWSYTF. The CDR3 nucleotides read TGTGCCAGCAGCCAACCTTCGACAGGGTGGAGCTACACCTTC. The full variable domain, with the rest looked up from reference TRBV9 and TRBJ1-2, is DSGVTQTPKHLITATGQRVTLRCSPRSGDLSVYWYQQSLDQGLQFLIQYYNGEERAKGNILERFSAQQFPDLHSELNLSSLELGDSALYFCASSQPSTGWSYTFGSGTRLTVV.

This clone appeared once. This rearrangement joins TRBV2 to TRBJ2-3; 8 positions match TRBD1. The germline gives CDR1 SNHLY, CDR2 FYNNEI. The length of the CDR3 is 15 residues. With 5 bases clipped from V and 2 bases from J, the junction kept 6 bases outside the gene matches. CDR3: CASSLDRGATDTQYF. The CDR3 bases are TGTGCCAGCAGTCTAGACAGGGGTGCCACAGATACGCAGTATTTT.

This clone has a handful of counts. DNA for the CDR3: TGTGCCAGCAGTGACATGACAGGGAACGAGCAGTACTTC. Protein sequence: CASSDMTGNEQYF. This chain joins TRBV25-1 and TRBJ2-7; 7 bases fit TRBD1. The germline V gene has CDR1 MGHDK and CDR2 SYGVNS. Trimming cost V 3 bases and J 5 bases; bases outside gene matches: 4. CDR3 length: 13 residues.

CDR3 sequence (DNA): TGTGCCAGCAGCGTAGGGGGGAACACTGAAGCTTTCTTT. Translating it yields CASSVGGNTEAFF. This sequence joins TRBV2 and TRBJ1-1, with D perhaps matching TRBD1 (6 bases). Germline V gene data show CDR1 as SNHLY and CDR2 as FYNNEI. The CDR3 extends over 13 amino acids. V lost 6 bases to trimming and J lost 1 base, with 9 bases between them.

This clone was found once. The J gene is TRBJ2-2, the V gene TRBV6-4; tentative D call: TRBD2 (6 bases). Germline values: CDR1 MRHNA, CDR2 SNTAGT. V was pared by 4 bases and J by 0 bases, with 12 bases between. The CDR3 covers 16 residues. The CDR3 sequence: CASSGGDAANTGELFF. The CDR3 nucleotides are TGTGCCAGCAGTGGCGGGGACGCCGCGAACACCGGGGAGCTGTTTTTT.

The rearrangement uses TRBV2 and TRBJ2-7, with unresolved D. CDR1 and CDR2 from the germline V gene are SNHLY and FYNNEI. CDR3 length: 11 amino acids. The V gene lost 3 bases and the J gene lost 3 bases, with 3 bases spanning the gap. The CDR3 sequence: CASSDIYEQYF. CDR3 nucleotides: TGTGCCAGCAGTGACATCTACGAGCAGTACTTC.

The V and J genes are TRBV6-6 and TRBJ2-3, with 9 positions matching TRBD1. From germline, CDR1 is MNHNY and CDR2 SVGAGI (reference sequence). Unmatched junction bases numbered 5, after V lost 1 base and J lost 6 bases. The CDR3 is 15 amino acids. The CDR3 reads CASSYWDRVLDTQYF. CDR3 DNA sequence: TGTGCCAGCAGTTACTGGGACAGGGTGTTGGATACGCAGTATTTT.

The chain uses TRBV6-5 and TRBJ1-4; D ambiguous. The length of the CDR3 is 16 residues. The germline V gene has CDR1 MNHEY and CDR2 SVGAGI. V was shortened by 0 bases and J by 0 bases, with 8 bases between the two germline ends. DNA of the CDR3: TGTGCCAGCAGTTACTCTCACTTCTCAACTAATGAAAAACTGTTTTTT. Translation gives CASSYSHFSTNEKLFF.

The V and J genes are TRBV6-4 and TRBJ2-3; TRBD1 matches 12 bases. This CDR3 has 15 amino acids. Germline assignment: CDR1 MRHNA and CDR2 SNTAGT. V dropped 5 bases and J dropped 7; count of bases not matched to a gene: 7. The CDR3 coding sequence is TGTGCCAGCAGTCCAACCGGGACAGGGGGCAATACGCAGTATTTT. It is translated as CASSPTGTGGNTQYF.

In its sample, this clone was seen a few times. V usage is TRBV18 and J usage is TRBJ2-7, with 8 positions matching TRBD1. The CDR3 spans 14 residues. The V gene end was trimmed by 3 bases and the J gene end by 3 bases; junction bases not matched to a gene: 4. In germline, CDR1 is KGHSH, CDR2 LQKENI. This CDR3 is CASSPARGRYEQYF. As DNA, the CDR3 is TGTGCCAGCTCACCGGCCAGGGGGCGCTACGAGCAGTACTTC. The full variable domain, with the rest looked up from reference TRBV18 and TRBJ2-7, is NAGVMQNPRHLVRRRGQEARLRCSPMKGHSHVYWYRQLPEEGLKFMVYLQKENIIDESGMPKERFSAEFPKEGPSILRIQQVVRGDSAAYFCASSPARGRYEQYFGPGTRLTVT.

The table lists this clone with a few counts. The chain employs TRBV2 and TRBJ2-7; 11 bases match TRBD2. With 5 bases clipped from V and 2 bases from J, the junction kept 2 bases outside the gene matches. The germline V gene has CDR1 SNHLY and CDR2 FYNNEI. This CDR3 comprises 14 residues. DNA of the CDR3: TGTGCCAGCAGTATAGCGGGGGGGACCTACGAGCAGTACTTC. It is translated as CASSIAGGTYEQYF.

The chain recombines TRBV10-3 with TRBJ1-1; D possibly corresponds to TRBD1 (5 bases). Germline CDR1 ENHRY, CDR2 SYGVKD. V lost 10 bases to trimming and J lost 0 bases, with 15 bases between them. The CDR3 is 14 residues long. The CDR3: CATKATEMNTEAFF. The CDR3 region has the DNA TGTGCCACCAAAGCGACAGAAATGAACACTGAAGCTTTCTTT.

The chain couples TRBV2 to TRBJ2-1; no firm D call. V lost 4 bases to trimming and J lost 8 bases, with 9 bases between them. CDR1 is SNHLY and CDR2 is FYNNEI in the germline V gene. This CDR3 has 12 residues. In DNA, the CDR3 is TGTGCCAGCAGTGCTAGAAGCGATGAGCAGTTCTTC. It translates to CASSARSDEQFF.

V and J are TRBV19 and TRBJ1-1; D gene unclear. This CDR3 spans 13 amino acids. V was shortened by 3 bases and J by 1 base, with 6 bases between the two germline ends. The germline CDR1 and CDR2 sequences are LNHDA and SQIVND (reference sequence). CDR3: CASSIGQNTEAFF. The CDR3 nucleotides are TGTGCCAGTAGTATTGGGCAGAACACTGAAGCTTTCTTT.

The chain uses TRBV19 and TRBJ2-2; D possibly corresponds to TRBD1 (5 bases). CDR3 length equals 13 residues. Trimming left V 6 bases short and J 4 bases short, with 9 bases between. Germline lookup yields CDR1 LNHDA and CDR2 SQIVND (reference sequence). The CDR3 spells CASRTVLTGELFF. For the CDR3, the DNA is TGTGCCAGTAGGACAGTGCTCACCGGGGAGCTGTTTTTT. Drawing the rest from reference TRBV19 and TRBJ2-2, the complete variable domain is DGGITQSPKYLFRKEGQNVTLSCEQNLNHDAMYWYRQDPGQGLRLIYYSQIVNDFQKGDIAEGYSVSREKKESFPLTVTSAQKNPTAFYLCASRTVLTGELFFGEGSRLTVL.

The CDR3 nucleotides read TGCGCCAGCGCCCAGGGGAAGGATTTAAGTCAGCCCCAGCATTTT. Its translation: CASAQGKDLSQPQHF. This sequence joins TRBV10-2 and TRBJ1-5; D might be TRBD1 (6 bases). CDR3 length: 15 amino acids. CDR1 and CDR2 (germline): WSHSY, SAAADI. V shed 8 bases and J shed 6 bases, with 20 bases lying between them.

The chain uses TRBV18 and TRBJ1-1; 8 nucleotides line up with TRBD1. CDR1 and CDR2 (germline): KGHSH, LQKENI. The CDR3 length is 14 residues. J gave up 1 base and V 2 bases, and 0 bases lay outside the gene matches. The CDR3 DNA reads as TGTGCCAGCTCACCAGGGACAGGGAACACTGAAGCTTTCTTT. Its protein is CASSPGTGNTEAFF.

This clone was observed a single time. The V and J genes are TRBV5-6 and TRBJ1-6; D gene uncertain. CDR1 is SGHDT, CDR2 YYEEEE, per germline. V gave up 1 base and J gave up 6 bases, with 14 bases separating them. The CDR3 runs to 16 residues. The CDR3 nucleotides read TGTGCCAGCAGCTTGTCCACGGGGAGGTCTAATTCACCCCTCCACTTT. The encoded protein is CASSLSTGRSNSPLHF.

The genes are TRBV11-2 and TRBJ2-3; TRBD1 is a possible D gene (6 bases). There are 13 residues in the CDR3. V gave up 4 bases and J gave up 6 bases, with 11 bases separating them. The germline gives CDR1 SGHAT, CDR2 FQNNGV. CDR3 coding DNA: TGTGCCAGCAGCTCCACAGGGCTCGATACGCAGTATTTT. The encoded protein is CASSSTGLDTQYF.

The rearrangement uses TRBV5-1 and TRBJ1-3; the D gene is possibly TRBD1 (6 bases). The CDR3 contains 16 residues. CDR1 is SGHRS, CDR2 YFSETQ, per germline. V was pared by 1 base and J by 0 bases, with 11 bases between. The CDR3 sequence: CASSLPTGPSGNTIYF. DNA of the CDR3: TGCGCCAGCAGCTTGCCGACAGGACCCTCTGGAAACACCATATATTTT.

V is TRBV18 and J is TRBJ1-4; 7 bases are a match to TRBD1. This CDR3 is 14 amino acids long. The germline V gene encodes CDR1 KGHSH and CDR2 LQKENI. The J segment lost 2 bases and the V segment lost 3 bases, leaving 0 bases of the junction unmatched. CDR3 DNA sequence: TGTGCCAGCTCACCGGGACAGACTAATGAAAAACTGTTTTTT. It codes for CASSPGQTNEKLFF.

The chain recombines TRBV11-2 with TRBJ1-2; D not certain. Germline V lookup: CDR1 SGHAT, CDR2 FQNNGV. This CDR3 contains 13 residues. V lost 0 bases, J lost 4 bases, and 6 bases lay in between. CDR3 in DNA: TGTGCCAGCAGCTTAGACGGACTCTATGGCTACACCTTC. It codes for CASSLDGLYGYTF.

With respect to this clone: Compared with germline, one end of the junction differs, possibly owing to a read error. The chain recombines TRBV2 with TRBJ1-6; no reliable D call. The CDR3 consists of 12 residues. Germline CDR1 is SNHLY and CDR2 is FYNNEI. The CDR3 nucleotides are TGTGCCAACAGTAATAATAATTCACCCCTCCACTTT. It is translated as CANSNNNSPLHF.

The rearrangement links TRBV20-1 to TRBJ1-1; D uncertain. Trimming shortened V by 3 bases and J by 4 bases, and 18 bases separated the two germline ends. The CDR3 runs to 15 residues. From germline, CDR1 is DFQATT and CDR2 SNEGSKA (reference sequence). As DNA, the CDR3 is TGCAGTGCTAGTTCCCTAAGAAGGGAGAGCACTGAAGCTTTCTTT. This translates into CSASSLRRESTEAFF.